The T cell receptor (beta chain) described here comes from a study of Tregs in tolerant kidney transplant recipients (dated by TCRdb to between 2018 and 2020). The study in broad terms: Before combined kidney and bone marrow transplantation, this study identified donor-specific regulatory T cells using TCRbeta sequencing and then followed those same cells after transplant.

Note on this clone: Its target antigen remains unknown. No clone much larger than this one lies a single base away; base qualities are absent.

Related donors were used in the transplants with nonmyeloablative bone marrow transplantation, and mixed chimerism was transient in the human trials. Unstimulated Tregs (CD4+CD25+CD127-), CD4+ non-Tregs (CD4+CD25-), CD4 and CD8 cells were FACS-sorted from thawed PBMCs. The patients were a handful of recipients of combined kidney and bone marrow transplants from the ITN036ST trial, and samples were available only for these trial subjects. Healthy control blood was processed to PBMCs by Ficoll density gradient and cryopreserved, and patient PBMCs were collected before and after transplant. Genomic DNA was extracted from sorted cells with the QIAGEN DNeasy Blood and Tissue Kit for TCRbeta CDR3 sequencing. High-throughput TCRbeta CDR3 sequencing, which included PCR amplification with bias correction and internal controls, was done commercially through immunoSEQ. Turning to the authors' computational methods: Unique productive TCRbeta sequences were defined by CDR3 nucleotide sequence where primers matched, and otherwise by CDR3 amino acid sequence together with Vbeta and Jbeta genes. Sorting error was corrected by removing sequences shared between sorted populations at a frequency ratio of 2:1 or less, and the remaining shared sequences were assigned to the higher population. Donor-reactive sequences were defined as at least 5-fold expanded in CFSE-low cells versus unstimulated cells, with frequency of at least 0.01% in CFSE-low cells. Repertoire divergence was quantified by Jensen-Shannon divergence calculated from the top 100 TCRbeta sequences ranked by frequency. For samples with multiple sequencing runs, sorting error was corrected in each run separately before the runs were combined. TCRdb stores this immuneACCESS table with in-frame sequences only. Part of the clones is absent; in the studies checked, under half of the shortfall reflects unresolved V genes, and no reason is known for the rest. The DNA gave D and trimming, while V, J and clone size come from that table. The sample has 100,000 or so clones on record, roughly 93% of them singletons. About 1.5% of the sample is taken by the ten largest.

Taken from cysteine to phenylalanine, the CDR3 has 15 residues. The entry retains the CDR3 DNA only, 45 bases that are in frame from base 1. The junction carries 10 bases between V and J, which are trimmed by 0 bases and 4 bases respectively. CDR1 and CDR2, looked up from the germline V gene, are MGHRA and YSYEKL. What the work shows at the level of the full study, not this receptor alone: Because only a small number of patients were included, the study had limitations, and the results will need to be validated in larger populations as well as under other immunosuppression protocols. For some patients the PCR primers changed over time, which made it impossible to compare the samples from those patients at the nucleotide level. In tolerant patients, the expansion of donor-specific Tregs was greater than global Treg expansion, suggesting that the expansion was antigen-driven rather than nonspecific. Biological reproducibility was not examined directly, but technical replication error appeared to be minimal. The most biologically relevant and donor-specific TCRbeta repertoire appeared to be identified by expanding Tregs with activated donor B cells.

The specimen comprised CD4+ T cells from blood (PBMCs), sampled 12 months after the transplant. This chain is built from TRBV4-1 and TRBJ2-1; there is no confident call for the D gene. This TCR came from a human patient who received a combined kidney and bone marrow transplant. After a transplant, some T cells may be the graft donor's own cells. CDR3 loop: CASSQDSVVYNEQFF. In nucleotides, the sequence is TGCGCCAGCAGCCAAGATTCGGTGGTATACAATGAGCAGTTCTTC.